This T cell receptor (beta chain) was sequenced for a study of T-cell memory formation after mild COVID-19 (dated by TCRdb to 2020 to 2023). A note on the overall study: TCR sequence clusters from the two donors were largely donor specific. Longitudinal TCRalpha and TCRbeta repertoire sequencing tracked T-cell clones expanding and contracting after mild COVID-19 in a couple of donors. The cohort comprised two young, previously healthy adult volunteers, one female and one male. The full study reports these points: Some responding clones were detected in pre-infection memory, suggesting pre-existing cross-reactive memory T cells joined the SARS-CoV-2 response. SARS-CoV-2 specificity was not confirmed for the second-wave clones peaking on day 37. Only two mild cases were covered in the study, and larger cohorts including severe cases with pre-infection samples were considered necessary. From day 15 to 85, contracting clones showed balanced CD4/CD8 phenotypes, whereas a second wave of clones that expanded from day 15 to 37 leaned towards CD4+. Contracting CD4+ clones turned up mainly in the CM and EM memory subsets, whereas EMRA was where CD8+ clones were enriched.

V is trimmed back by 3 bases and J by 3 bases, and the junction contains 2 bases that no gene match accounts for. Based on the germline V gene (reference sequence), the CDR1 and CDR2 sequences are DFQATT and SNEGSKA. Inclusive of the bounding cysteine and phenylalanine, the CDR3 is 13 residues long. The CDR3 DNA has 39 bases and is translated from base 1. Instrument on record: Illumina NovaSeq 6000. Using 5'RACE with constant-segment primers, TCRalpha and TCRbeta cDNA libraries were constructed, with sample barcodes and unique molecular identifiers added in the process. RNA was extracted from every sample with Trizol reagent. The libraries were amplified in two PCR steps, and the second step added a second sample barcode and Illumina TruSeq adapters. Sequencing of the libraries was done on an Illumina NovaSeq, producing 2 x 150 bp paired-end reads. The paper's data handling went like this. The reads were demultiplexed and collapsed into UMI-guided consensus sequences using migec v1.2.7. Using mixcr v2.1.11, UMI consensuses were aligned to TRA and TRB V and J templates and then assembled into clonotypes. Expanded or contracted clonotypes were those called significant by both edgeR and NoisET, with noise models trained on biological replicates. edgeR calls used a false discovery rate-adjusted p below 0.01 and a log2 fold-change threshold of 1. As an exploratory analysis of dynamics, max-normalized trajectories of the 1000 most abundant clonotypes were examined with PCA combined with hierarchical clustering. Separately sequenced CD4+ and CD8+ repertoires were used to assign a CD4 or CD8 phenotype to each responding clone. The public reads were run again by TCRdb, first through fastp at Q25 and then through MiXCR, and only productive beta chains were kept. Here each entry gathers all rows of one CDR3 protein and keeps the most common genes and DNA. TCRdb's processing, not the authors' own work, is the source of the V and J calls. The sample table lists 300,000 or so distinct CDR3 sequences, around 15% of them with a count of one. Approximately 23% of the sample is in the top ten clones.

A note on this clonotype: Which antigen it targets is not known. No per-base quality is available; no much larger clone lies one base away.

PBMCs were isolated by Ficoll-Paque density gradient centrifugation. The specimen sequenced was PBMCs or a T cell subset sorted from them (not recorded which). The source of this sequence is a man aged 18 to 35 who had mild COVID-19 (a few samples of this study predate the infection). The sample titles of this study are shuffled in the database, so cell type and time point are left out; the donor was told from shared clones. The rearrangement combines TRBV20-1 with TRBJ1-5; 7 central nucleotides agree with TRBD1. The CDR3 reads CSARTGINQPQHF. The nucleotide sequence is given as TGCAGTGCTAGGACAGGGATCAATCAGCCCCAGCATTTT.